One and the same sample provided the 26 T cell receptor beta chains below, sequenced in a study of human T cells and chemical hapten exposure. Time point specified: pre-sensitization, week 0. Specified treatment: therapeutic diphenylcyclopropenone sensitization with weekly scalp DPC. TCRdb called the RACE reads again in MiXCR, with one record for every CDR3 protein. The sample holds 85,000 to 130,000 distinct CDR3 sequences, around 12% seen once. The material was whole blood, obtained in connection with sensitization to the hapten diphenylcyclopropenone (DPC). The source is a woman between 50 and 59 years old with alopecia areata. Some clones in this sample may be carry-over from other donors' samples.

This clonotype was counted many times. The CDR3 coding sequence is TGTGCCAGCAGTCACGGGGGGTTTTATAGCAATCAGCCCCAGCATTTT. Translation: CASSHGGFYSNQPQHF. The rearrangement uses TRBV6-2 or TRBV6-3 and TRBJ1-5; D might be TRBD1 (5 bases). The germline CDR1 and CDR2 sequences are MNHEY and SVGEGT. Trimming cost V 5 bases and J 0 bases, with 14 bases left between them. The CDR3 consists of 16 residues.

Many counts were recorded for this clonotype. The CDR3: CASSFEGSSYEQYF. The DNA of the CDR3 is TGTGCCAGCAGCTTTGAGGGTAGCTCCTACGAGCAGTACTTC. The chain is built from TRBV7-9 and TRBJ2-7, with D perhaps matching TRBD2 (5 bases). Germline V lookup: CDR1 SEHNR, CDR2 FQNEAQ (reference sequence). The ends were cut back, 3 bases at V and 0 bases at J, with 9 bases in the middle. This CDR3 contains 14 residues.

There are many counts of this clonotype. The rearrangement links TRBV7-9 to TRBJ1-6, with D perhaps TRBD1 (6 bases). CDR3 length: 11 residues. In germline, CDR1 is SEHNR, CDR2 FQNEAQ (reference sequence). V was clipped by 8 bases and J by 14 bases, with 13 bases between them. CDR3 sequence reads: CASWEGDSLHF. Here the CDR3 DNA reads TGTGCCAGCTGGGAGGGGGATTCCCTCCACTTT.

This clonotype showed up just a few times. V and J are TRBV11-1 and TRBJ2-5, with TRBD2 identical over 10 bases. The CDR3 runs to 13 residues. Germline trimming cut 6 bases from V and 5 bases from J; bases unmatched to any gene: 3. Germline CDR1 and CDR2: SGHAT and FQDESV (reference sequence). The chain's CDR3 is CASRQTSGETQYF. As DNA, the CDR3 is TGTGCCAGCAGACAGACTAGCGGGGAGACCCAGTACTTC.

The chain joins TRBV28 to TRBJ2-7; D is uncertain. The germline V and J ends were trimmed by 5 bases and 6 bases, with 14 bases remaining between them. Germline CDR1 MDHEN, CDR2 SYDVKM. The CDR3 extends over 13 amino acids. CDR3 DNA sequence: TGTGCCAGCAGTCGGTGGGCCCCGGCCGAGCAGTACTTC. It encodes CASSRWAPAEQYF. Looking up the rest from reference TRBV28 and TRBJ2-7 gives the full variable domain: DVKVTQSSRYLVKRTGEKVFLECVQDMDHENMFWYRQDPGLGLRLIYFSYDVKMKEKGDIPEGYSVSREKKERFSLILESASTNQTSMYLCASSRWAPAEQYFGPGTRLTVT.

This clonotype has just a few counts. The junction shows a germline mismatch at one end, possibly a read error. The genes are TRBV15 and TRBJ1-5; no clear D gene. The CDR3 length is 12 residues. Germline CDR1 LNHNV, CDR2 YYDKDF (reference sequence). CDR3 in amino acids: CATSRVNRPQHF. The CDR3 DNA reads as TGTGCCACCAGCAGAGTAAATCGGCCCCAGCATTTT.

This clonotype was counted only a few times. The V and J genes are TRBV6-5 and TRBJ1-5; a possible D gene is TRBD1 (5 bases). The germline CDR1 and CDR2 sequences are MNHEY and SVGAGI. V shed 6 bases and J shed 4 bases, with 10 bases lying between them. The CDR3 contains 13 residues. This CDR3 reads CASSTGRNQPQHF. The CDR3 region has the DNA TGTGCCAGCAGCACGGGGCGTAATCAGCCCCAGCATTTT.

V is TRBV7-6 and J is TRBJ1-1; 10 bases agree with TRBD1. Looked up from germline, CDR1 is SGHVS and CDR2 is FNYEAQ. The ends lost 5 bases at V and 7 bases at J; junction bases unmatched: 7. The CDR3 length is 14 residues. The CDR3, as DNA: TGTGCCAGCAGCCTCAGACAGGGGGCGGTTGAAGCTTTCTTT. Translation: CASSLRQGAVEAFF.

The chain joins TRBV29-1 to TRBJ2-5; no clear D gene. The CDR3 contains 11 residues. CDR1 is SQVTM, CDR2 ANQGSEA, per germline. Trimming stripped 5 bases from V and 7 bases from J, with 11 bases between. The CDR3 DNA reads TGCAGCGTTCAATTCTCCTGGACCCAGTACTTC. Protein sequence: CSVQFSWTQYF.

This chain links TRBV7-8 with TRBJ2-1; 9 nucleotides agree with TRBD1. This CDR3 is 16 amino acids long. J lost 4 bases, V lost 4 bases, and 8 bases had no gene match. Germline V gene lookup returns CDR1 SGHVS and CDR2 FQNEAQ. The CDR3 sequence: CASSSKTGGYYNEQFF. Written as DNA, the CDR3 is TGTGCCAGCAGCTCAAAAACAGGGGGCTATTACAATGAGCAGTTCTTC.

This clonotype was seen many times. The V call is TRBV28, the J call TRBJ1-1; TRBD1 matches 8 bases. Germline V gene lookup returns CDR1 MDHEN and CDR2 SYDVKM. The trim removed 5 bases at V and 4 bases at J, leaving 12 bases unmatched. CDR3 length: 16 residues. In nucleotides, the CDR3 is TGTGCCAGCAGTCCATCCAGGGGGCGCAAGGCCACTGAAGCTTTCTTT. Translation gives CASSPSRGRKATEAFF.

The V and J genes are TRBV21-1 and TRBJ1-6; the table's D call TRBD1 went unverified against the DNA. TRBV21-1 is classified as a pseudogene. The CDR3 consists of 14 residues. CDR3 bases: TGTGCCAGCAGCAAGGGACGGGGTAATTCACCCCTCCACTTT. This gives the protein CASSKGRGNSPLHF.

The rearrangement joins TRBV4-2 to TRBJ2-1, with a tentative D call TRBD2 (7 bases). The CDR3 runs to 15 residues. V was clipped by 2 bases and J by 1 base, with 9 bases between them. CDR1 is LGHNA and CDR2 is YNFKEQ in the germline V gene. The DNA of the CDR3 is TGTGCCAGCAGCCAAAGGGGGGGATCCTACAATGAGCAGTTCTTC. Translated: CASSQRGGSYNEQFF.

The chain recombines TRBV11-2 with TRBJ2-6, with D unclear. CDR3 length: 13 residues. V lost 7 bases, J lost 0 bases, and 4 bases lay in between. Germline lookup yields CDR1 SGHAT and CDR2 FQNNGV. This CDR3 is CASTLSGANVLTF. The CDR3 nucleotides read TGTGCCAGCACCCTCTCTGGGGCCAACGTCCTGACTTTC.

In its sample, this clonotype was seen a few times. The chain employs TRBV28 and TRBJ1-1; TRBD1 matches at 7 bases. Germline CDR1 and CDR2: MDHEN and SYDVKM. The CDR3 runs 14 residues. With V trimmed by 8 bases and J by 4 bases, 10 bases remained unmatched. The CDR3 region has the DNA TGTGCCAGCGCATCGACAGGGTGGAGCACTGAAGCTTTCTTT. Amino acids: CASASTGWSTEAFF.

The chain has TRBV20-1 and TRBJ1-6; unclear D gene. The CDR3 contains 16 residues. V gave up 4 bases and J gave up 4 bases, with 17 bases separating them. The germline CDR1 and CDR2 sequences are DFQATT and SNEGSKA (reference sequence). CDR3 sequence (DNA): TGCAGTGCTACCGATGAGCAAAACCTATATAATTCACCCCTCCACTTT. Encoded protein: CSATDEQNLYNSPLHF.

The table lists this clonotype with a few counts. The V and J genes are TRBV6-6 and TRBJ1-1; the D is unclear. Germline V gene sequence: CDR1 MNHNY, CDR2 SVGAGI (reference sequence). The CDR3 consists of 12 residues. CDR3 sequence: CVAGPTGTEAFF. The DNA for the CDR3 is TGTGTGGCCGGTCCAACGGGCACTGAAGCTTTCTTT.

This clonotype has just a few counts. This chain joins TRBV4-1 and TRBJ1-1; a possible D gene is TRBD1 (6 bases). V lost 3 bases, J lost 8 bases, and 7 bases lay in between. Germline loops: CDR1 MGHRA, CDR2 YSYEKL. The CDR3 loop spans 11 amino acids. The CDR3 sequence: CASSQQGEAFF. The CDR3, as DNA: TGCGCCAGCAGCCAGCAGGGGGAAGCTTTCTTT.

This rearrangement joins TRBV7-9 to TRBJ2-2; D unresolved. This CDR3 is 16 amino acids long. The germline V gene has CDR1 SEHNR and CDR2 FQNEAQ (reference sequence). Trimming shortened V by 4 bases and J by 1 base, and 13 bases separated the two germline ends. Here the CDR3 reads CASSSSRALNTGELFF. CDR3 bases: TGTGCCAGCAGCTCCTCTAGGGCGTTGAACACCGGGGAGCTGTTTTTT.

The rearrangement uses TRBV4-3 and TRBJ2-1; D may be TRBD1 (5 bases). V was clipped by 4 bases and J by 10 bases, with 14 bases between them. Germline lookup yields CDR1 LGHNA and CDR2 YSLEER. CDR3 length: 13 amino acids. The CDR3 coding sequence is TGCGCCAGCAGCCTGAACAGGCTAGGCGAGCAGTTCTTC. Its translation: CASSLNRLGEQFF.

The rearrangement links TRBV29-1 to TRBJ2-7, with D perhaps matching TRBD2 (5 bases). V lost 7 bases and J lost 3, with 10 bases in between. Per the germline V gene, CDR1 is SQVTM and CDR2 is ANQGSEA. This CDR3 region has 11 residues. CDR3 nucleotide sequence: TGCAGCGGGACTGGAAACTACGAGCAGTACTTC. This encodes CSGTGNYEQYF.

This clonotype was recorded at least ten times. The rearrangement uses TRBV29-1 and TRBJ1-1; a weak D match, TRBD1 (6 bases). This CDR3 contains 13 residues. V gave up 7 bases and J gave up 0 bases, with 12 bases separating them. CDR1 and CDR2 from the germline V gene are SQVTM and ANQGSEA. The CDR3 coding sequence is TGCAGCGCTCCGGGACAATTGAACACTGAAGCTTTCTTT. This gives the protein CSAPGQLNTEAFF.

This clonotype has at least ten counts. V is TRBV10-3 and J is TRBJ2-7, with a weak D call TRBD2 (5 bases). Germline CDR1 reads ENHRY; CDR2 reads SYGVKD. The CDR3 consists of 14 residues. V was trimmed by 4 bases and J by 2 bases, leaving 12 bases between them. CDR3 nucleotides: TGTGCCATCAGTGGTCGGACGGGGACCTACGAGCAGTACTTC. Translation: CAISGRTGTYEQYF.

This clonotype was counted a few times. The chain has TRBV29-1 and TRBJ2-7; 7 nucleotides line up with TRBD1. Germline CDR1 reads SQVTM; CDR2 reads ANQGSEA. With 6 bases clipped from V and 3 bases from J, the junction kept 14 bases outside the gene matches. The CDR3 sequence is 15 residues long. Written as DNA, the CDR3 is TGCAGCGTCAGACCAAGGGGACAGTTCGACTACGAGCAGTACTTC. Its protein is CSVRPRGQFDYEQYF.

DNA for the CDR3: TGTGCCAGCAGCATTCGACCAGGAATGAACACTGAAGCTTTCTTT. It codes for CASSIRPGMNTEAFF. The rearrangement uses TRBV9 and TRBJ1-1; D not resolved. Germline CDR1 is SGDLS and CDR2 is YYNGEE. The CDR3 is made up of 15 amino acids. With 4 bases removed from V and 0 bases from J, the gap between germline ends came to 13 bases.

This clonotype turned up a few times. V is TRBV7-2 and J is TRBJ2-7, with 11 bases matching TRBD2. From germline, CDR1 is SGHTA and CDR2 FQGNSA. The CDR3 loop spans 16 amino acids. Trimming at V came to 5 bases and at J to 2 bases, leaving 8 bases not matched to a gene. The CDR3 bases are TGTGCCAGCAGCGTAAGCCTTAGCGGGGGGGCCTACGAGCAGTACTTC. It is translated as CASSVSLSGGAYEQYF.